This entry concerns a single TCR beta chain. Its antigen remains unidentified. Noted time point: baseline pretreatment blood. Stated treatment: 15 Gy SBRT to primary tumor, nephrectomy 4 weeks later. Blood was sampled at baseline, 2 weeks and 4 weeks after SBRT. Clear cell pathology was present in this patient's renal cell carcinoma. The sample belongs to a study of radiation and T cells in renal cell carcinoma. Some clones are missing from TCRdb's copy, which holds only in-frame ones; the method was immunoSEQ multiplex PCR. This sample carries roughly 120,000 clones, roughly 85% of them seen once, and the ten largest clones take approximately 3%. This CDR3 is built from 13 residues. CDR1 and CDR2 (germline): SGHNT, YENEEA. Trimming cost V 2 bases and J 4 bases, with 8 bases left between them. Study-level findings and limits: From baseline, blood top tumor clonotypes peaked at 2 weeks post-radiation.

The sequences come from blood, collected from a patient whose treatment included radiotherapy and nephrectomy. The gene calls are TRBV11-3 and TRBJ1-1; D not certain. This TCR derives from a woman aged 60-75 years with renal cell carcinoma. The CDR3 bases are TGTGCCAGCAGCTTATCTGTAGCCACTGAAGCTTTCTTT. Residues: CASSLSVATEAFF.